This T cell receptor (beta chain) was sequenced in a study of breast tumors, draining lymph nodes, adjacent tissues. General study findings and limits: Compared with basal-like, luminal-like tumors shared significantly more repertoire with nontumor tissue. Findings are consistent with lymph node origin and intratumoral expansion of most tumor T cells. Tumor TCR diversity was below lymph nodes but above nontumor tissue. That most tumor T cells come from lymph nodes remained unproven.

V was shortened by 2 bases and J by 5 bases, with 15 bases between the two germline ends. The CDR3 spans 14 residues. From germline, CDR1 is DFQATT and CDR2 SNEGSKA (reference sequence). The sample holds many counts of this clonotype. Its antigen is not identified. Breast cancer patients provided tissue from their axillary draining lymph nodes. TCRdb re-analysed the multiplex PCR reads in MiXCR, keeping a single row per CDR3 protein. The sample consists of about 200,000 distinct CDR3 sequences, around 33% of them appearing once. The specimen sequenced was axillary lymph node tissue. The receptor was derived from a female donor with breast cancer. Some clones in this sample may be carry-over from other donors' samples. The chain combines TRBV20-1 with TRBJ2-5; a weak D match, TRBD1 (6 bases). This CDR3 is CSARPITGWETQYF. The CDR3 DNA is TGCAGTGCTAGACCGATTACAGGGTGGGAGACCCAGTACTTC.